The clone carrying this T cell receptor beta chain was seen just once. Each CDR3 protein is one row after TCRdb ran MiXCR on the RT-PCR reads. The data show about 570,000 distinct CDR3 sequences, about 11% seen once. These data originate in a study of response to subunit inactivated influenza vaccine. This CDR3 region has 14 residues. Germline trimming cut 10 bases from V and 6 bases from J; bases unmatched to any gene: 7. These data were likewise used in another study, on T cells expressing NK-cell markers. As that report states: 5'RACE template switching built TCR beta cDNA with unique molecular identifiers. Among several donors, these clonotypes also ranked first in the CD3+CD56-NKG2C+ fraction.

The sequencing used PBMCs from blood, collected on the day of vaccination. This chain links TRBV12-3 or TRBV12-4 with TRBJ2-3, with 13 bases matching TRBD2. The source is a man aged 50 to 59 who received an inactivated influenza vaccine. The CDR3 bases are TGTGCCACCTGGACTAGCGGGAGAGGCGATACGCAGTATTTT. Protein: CATWTSGRGDTQYF.